The present T cell receptor (beta chain) was sequenced within a study of blood T cell repertoires in COVID-19. Trimming took off 5 bases at V and 6 bases at J, with 14 bases between the two ends. The length of the CDR3 is 14 residues. Looked up from germline, CDR1 is SEHNR and CDR2 is FQNEAQ (reference sequence). This table comes from immunoSEQ multiplex PCR, and its TCRdb copy is limited to in-frame clones, with some not included. The sample has about 480,000 clones, approximately 90% seen once. This sequence joins TRBV7-9 and TRBJ2-1, with D hard to call. This clonotype was obtained from a woman between 35 and 50 years old who had recovered from COVID-19. Sequencing was done on a sample of PBMCs or T cells enriched from blood (not recorded which). CDR3 bases: TGTGCCAGCAGCCAAGTCCAGGAATTCAATGAGCAGTTCTTC. Translation gives CASSQVQEFNEQFF.